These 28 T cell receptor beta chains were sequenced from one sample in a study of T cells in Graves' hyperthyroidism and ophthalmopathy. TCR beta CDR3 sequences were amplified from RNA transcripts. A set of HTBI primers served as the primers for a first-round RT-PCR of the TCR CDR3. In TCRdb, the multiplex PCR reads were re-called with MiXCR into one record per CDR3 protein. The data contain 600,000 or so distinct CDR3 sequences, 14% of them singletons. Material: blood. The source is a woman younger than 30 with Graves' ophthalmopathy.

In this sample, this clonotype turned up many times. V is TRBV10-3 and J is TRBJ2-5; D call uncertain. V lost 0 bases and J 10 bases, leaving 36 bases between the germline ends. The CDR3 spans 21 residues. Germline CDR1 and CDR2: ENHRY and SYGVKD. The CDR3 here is CAISESGRPPPKRLTLPVQYF. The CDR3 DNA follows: TGTGCCATCAGTGAGTCTGGTCGACCGCCACCGAAGAGATTAACTTTGCCGGTCCAGTACTTC.

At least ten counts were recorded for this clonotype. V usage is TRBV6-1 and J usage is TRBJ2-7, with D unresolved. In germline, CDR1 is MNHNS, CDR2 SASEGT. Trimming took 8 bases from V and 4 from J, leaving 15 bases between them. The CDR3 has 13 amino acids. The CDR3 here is CASSVAMVYEQYF. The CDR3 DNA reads TGTGCCAGCTCGGTAGCTATGGTTTACGAGCAGTACTTC.

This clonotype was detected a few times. Here the CDR3 reads CASSFAPRGAAWAGELFF. CDR3 coding DNA: TGTGCCAGCAGTTTTGCCCCTCGGGGAGCGGCCTGGGCCGGGGAGCTGTTTTTT. The chain joins TRBV12-3 or TRBV12-4 to TRBJ2-2; possibly TRBD2 for D (5 bases). The CDR3 runs 18 residues. The ends were cut back, 3 bases at V and 6 bases at J, with 23 bases in the middle.

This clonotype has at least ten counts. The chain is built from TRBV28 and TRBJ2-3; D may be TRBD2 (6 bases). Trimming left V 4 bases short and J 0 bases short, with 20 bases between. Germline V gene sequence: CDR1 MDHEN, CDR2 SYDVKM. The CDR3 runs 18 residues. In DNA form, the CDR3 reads TGTGCCAGCAGTTACCCCCTGGGGAGCGGGTCTAGCACAGATACGCAGTATTTT. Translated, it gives CASSYPLGSGSSTDTQYF.

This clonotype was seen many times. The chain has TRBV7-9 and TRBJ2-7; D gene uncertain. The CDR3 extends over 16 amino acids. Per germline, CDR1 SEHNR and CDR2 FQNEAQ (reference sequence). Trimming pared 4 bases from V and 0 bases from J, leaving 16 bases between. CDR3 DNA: TGTGCCAGCAGCTCCATACGGGTGGCTAGCTCCTACGAGCAGTACTTC. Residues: CASSSIRVASSYEQYF.

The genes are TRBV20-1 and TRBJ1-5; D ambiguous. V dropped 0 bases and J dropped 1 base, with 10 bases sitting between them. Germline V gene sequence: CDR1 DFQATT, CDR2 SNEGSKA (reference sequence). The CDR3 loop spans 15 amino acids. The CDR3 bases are TGCAGTGCTAGAGAGGCGAAAGGGAGCAATCAGCCCCAGCATTTT. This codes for CSAREAKGSNQPQHF.

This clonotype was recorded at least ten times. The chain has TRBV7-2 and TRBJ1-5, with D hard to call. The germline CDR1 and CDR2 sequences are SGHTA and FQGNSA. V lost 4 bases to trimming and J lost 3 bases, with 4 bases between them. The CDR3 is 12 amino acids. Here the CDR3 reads CASSSFNQPQHF. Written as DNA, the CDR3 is TGTGCCAGCAGCTCCTTCAATCAGCCCCAGCATTTT.

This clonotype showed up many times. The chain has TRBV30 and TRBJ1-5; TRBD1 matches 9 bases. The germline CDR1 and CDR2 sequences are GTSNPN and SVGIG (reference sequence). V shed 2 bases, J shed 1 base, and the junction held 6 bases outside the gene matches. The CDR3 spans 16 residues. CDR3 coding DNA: TGTGCCTGGAGTCCGACTGGGACAGGGAGCAATCAGCCCCAGCATTTT. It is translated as CAWSPTGTGSNQPQHF.

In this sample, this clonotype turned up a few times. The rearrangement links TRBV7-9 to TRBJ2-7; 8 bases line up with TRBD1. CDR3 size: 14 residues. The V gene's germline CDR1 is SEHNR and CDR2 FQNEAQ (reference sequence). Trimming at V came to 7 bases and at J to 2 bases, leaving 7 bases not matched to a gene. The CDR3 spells CASNDGTGAYEQYF. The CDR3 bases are TGTGCCAGCAACGACGGGACAGGAGCCTACGAGCAGTACTTC. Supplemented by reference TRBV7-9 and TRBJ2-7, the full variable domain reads DTGVSQNPRHKITKRGQNVTFRCDPISEHNRLYWYRQTLGQGPEFLTYFQNEAQLEKSRLLSDRFSAERPKGSFSTLEIQRTEQGDSAMYLCASNDGTGAYEQYFGPGTRLTVT.

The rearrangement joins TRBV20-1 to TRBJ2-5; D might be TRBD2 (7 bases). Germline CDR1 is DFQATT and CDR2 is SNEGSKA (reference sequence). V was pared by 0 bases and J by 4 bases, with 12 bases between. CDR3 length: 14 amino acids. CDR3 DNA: TGCAGTGCTAGAGATGGGGAGGGGGGAGAGACCCAGTACTTC. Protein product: CSARDGEGGETQYF.

The CDR3 nucleotides are TGTGCCACCCGAACGGTCGGTAGGAACACTGAAGCTTTCTTT. Amino acids: CATRTVGRNTEAFF. The genes are TRBV19 and TRBJ1-1, with unresolved D. CDR1 is LNHDA, CDR2 SQIVND, per germline (reference sequence). V lost 10 bases and J 1 base, leaving 16 bases between the germline ends. This CDR3 spans 14 amino acids.

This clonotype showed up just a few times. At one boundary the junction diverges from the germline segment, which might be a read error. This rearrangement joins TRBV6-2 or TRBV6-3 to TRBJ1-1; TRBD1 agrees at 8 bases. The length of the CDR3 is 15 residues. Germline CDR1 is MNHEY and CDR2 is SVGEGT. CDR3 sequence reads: CASIPTTGATTGAFF. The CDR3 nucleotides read TGTGCCAGCATCCCGACGACAGGGGCCACCACTGGAGCTTTCTTT.

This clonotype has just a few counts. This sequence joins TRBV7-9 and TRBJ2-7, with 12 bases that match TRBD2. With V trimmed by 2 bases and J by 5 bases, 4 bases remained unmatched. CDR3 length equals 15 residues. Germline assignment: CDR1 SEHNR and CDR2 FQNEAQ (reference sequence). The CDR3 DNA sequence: TGTGCCAGCAGCTTACTAGCGGGAGGGATCCACGAGCAGTACTTC. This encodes CASSLLAGGIHEQYF.

CDR3 coding DNA: TGTGCCAGCAGTTCCTCTGAGACAGGGGGCACAGATACGCAGTATTTT. Amino acids: CASSSSETGGTDTQYF. The chain recombines TRBV6-5 with TRBJ2-3; the match to TRBD1 covers 8 bases. CDR1 and CDR2 (germline): MNHEY, SVGAGI. V trimming: 4 bases; J trimming: 1 base; junction bases outside the gene matches: 7. This CDR3 has 16 residues.

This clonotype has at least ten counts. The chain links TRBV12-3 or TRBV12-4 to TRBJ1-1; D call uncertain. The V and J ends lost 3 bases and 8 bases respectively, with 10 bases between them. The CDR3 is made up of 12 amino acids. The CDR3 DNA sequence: TGTGCCAGCAGTTTGTCCAAACCCGAAGCTTTCTTT. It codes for CASSLSKPEAFF.

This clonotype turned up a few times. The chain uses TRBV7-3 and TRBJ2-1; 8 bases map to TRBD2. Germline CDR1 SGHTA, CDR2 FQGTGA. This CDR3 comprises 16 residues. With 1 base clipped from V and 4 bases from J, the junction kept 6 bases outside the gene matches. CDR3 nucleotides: TGTGCCAGCAGCTTAAGCGACACGGGGGGGTACAATGAGCAGTTCTTC. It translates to CASSLSDTGGYNEQFF.

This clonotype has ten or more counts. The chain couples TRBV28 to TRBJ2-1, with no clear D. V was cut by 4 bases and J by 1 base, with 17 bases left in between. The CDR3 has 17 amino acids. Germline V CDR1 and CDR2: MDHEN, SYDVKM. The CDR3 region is CASSSPPADRSYNEQFF. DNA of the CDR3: TGTGCCAGCAGTTCGCCTCCGGCCGATCGGTCCTACAATGAGCAGTTCTTC. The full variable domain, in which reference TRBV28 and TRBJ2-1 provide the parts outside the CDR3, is DVKVTQSSRYLVKRTGEKVFLECVQDMDHENMFWYRQDPGLGLRLIYFSYDVKMKEKGDIPEGYSVSREKKERFSLILESASTNQTSMYLCASSSPPADRSYNEQFFGPGTRLTVL.

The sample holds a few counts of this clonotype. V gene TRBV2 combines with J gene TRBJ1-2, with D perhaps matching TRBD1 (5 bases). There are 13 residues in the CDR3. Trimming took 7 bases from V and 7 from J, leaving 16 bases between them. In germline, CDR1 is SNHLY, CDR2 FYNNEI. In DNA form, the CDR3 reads TGTGCCAGCATCGGGGACGGAGCAAGTGGCTACACCTTC. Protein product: CASIGDGASGYTF.

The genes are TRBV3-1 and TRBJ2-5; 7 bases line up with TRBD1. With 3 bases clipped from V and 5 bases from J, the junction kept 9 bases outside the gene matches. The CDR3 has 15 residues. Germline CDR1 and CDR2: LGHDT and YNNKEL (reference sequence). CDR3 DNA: TGTGCCAGCAGCCAGGAACTAGACAGGGCGGAGACCCAGTACTTC. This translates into CASSQELDRAETQYF.

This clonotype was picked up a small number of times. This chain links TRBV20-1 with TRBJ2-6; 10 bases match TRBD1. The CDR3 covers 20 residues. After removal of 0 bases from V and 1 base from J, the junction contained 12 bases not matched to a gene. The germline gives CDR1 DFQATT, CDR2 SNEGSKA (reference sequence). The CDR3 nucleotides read TGCAGTGCTAGAGATCGAAGGGGTGACAGGGGGCGATCTGGGGCCAACGTCCTGACTTTC. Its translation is CSARDRRGDRGRSGANVLTF.

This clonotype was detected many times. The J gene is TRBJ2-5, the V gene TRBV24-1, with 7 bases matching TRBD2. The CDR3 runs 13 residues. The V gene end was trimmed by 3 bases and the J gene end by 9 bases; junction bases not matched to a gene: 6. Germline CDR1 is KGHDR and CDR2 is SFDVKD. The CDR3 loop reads CATSDPTSGAQYF. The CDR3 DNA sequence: TGTGCCACCAGTGATCCCACGAGCGGGGCCCAGTACTTC.

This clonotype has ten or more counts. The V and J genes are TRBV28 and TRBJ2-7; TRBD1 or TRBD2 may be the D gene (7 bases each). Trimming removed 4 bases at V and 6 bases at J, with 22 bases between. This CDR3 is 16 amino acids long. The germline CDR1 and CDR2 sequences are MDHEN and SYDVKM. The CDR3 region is CASSSGGQSGRLEQYF. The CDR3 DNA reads TGTGCCAGCAGTTCGGGGGGACAGTCGGGCCGCCTCGAGCAGTACTTC.

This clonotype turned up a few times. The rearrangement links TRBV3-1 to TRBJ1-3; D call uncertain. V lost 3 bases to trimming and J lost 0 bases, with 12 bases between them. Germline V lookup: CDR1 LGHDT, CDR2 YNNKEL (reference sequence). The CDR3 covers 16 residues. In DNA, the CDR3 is TGTGCCAGCAGCCAGTCCGACGGAGCCTCTGGAAACACCATATATTTT. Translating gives CASSQSDGASGNTIYF.

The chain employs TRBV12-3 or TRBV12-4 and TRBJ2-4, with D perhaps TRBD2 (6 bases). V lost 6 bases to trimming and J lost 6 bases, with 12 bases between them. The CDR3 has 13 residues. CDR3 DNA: TGTGCCAGCAGGGGCGGGGCGCGAAACATTCAGTACTTC. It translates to CASRGGARNIQYF.

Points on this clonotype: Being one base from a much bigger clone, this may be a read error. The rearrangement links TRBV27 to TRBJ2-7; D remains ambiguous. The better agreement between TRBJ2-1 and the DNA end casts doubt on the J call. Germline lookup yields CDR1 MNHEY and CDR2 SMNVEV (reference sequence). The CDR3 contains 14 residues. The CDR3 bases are TGTGCCAGCAGTTCCCCTGGGAAGTCCTACGAGCAGTTCTTC. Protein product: CASSSPGKSYEQFF.

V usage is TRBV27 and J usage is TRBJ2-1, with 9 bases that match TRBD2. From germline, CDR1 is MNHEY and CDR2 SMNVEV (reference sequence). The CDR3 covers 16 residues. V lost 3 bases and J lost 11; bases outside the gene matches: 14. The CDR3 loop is CASSLASGRIPRQQFF. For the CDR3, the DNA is TGTGCCAGCAGTTTGGCAAGCGGGAGGATCCCCCGACAGCAGTTCTTC.

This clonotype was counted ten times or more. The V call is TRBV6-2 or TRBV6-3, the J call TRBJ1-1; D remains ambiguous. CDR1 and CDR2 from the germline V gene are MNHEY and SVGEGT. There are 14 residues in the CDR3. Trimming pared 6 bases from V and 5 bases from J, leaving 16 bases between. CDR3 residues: CASREPGGGTEAFF. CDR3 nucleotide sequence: TGTGCCAGCAGGGAACCTGGTGGAGGTACTGAAGCTTTCTTT.

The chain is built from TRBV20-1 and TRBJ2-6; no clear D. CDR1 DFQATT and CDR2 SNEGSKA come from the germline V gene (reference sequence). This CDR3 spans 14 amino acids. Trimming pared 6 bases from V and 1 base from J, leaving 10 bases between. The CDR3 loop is CSAPMGSGANVLTF. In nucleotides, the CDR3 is TGCAGTGCGCCGATGGGGTCTGGGGCCAACGTCCTGACTTTC.